This record concerns one T cell receptor beta chain sequence. Its matching antigen is unknown. This record belongs to a study of metastatic and nonmetastatic thyroid tumors. Study-wide context: A comparison of repertoires was made across blood and tumor or nodule tissue from malignant and benign thyroid patients. Findings and caveats of the study: According to reports, the diversity of TCR beta was significantly higher in malignant thyroid tumors than in benign nodules, and this held in both blood and tumor samples.

CDR1 and CDR2 from the germline V gene are GTSNPN and SVGIG (reference sequence). Trimming cost V 3 bases and J 2 bases, with 17 bases left between them. The CDR3 extends over 15 amino acids. In the source study's methods: The authors used CDR3 differences across clinicopathological groups to build a distant-metastasis classifier for papillary thyroid cancer. TCRdb re-called the PCR reads via MiXCR. TCRdb's processing, not the study's, gives the V and J calls here. The table has around 8,600 clones, roughly a third seen once. Treatment of any kind had been given to no patient before thyroid surgery. The sequence was obtained from a female donor with papillary thyroid cancer or a benign thyroid nodule (not recorded which). Some clones in this sample may be carry-over from other donors' samples. The source material was tumor tissue. V and J are TRBV30 and TRBJ2-7, with no clear D. CDR3 sequence reads: CAWRESWTAPYEQYF. The CDR3 nucleotides are TGTGCCTGGAGGGAATCTTGGACGGCCCCCTACGAGCAGTACTTC.